This TCR beta chain was found in a study of control samples from healthy donors and cancer patients. Clones were sequenced by immunoSEQ multiplex PCR, and TCRdb holds only the in-frame ones, with some missing. The repertoire consists of 40,000 to 50,000 clones, with about 95% occurring once and the leading ten covering approximately 24%. Germline loops: CDR1 LNHDA, CDR2 SQIVND (reference sequence). This CDR3 region has 14 residues. Trimming removed 7 bases at V and 6 bases at J, with 16 bases between. Sequenced: blood. The sequence derives from a man in his sixties in good health. The chain links TRBV19 to TRBJ1-5, with D unclear. The CDR3 protein is CASNPLVRAQPQHF. The CDR3 region has the DNA TGTGCCAGTAATCCTCTCGTTCGGGCTCAGCCCCAGCATTTT.